One and the same sample provided the 20 T cell receptor beta chains below, sequenced in a study of post-analysis software for immune sequencing data. The study, taken as a whole, reports: In patients, roughly 5 TRBV segments were more frequent than in controls, with TRBV5-6, TRBV5-1 and TRBV20-1 among them.

Unique molecular identifiers were built into the TCR beta cDNA libraries. MiXCR, applied by TCRdb to the PCR reads, yields one record per CDR3 protein. The sample includes hundreds of thousands of distinct CDR3 sequences, roughly 45% of them seen just once. These receptors' antigens are unknown. Sequencing was done on a sample of blood. Receptors were obtained from a girl aged 5-17 years with multiple sclerosis.

This clonotype appeared a single time. The chain recombines TRBV11-2 with TRBJ2-1; no clear D. The germline V gene encodes CDR1 SGHAT and CDR2 FQNNGV. V dropped 1 base and J dropped 7 bases, with 8 bases sitting between them. The CDR3 totals 13 residues. The CDR3 here is CASSLGPKNEQFF. CDR3 nucleotide sequence: TGTGCCAGCAGCTTAGGCCCCAAAAATGAGCAGTTCTTC.

The chain combines TRBV5-1 with TRBJ2-1; no definite D call. The CDR3 length is 14 residues. Germline CDR1 is SGHRS and CDR2 is YFSETQ. V shed 0 bases and J shed 5 bases, with 9 bases lying between them. CDR3: CASSLAGFDNEQFF. The CDR3 DNA follows: TGCGCCAGCAGCTTGGCAGGATTCGACAATGAGCAGTTCTTC.

This sequence joins TRBV4-1 and TRBJ1-5; D unclear. Germline V lookup: CDR1 MGHRA, CDR2 YSYEKL. The germline V and J ends were trimmed by 4 bases and 5 bases, with 21 bases remaining between them. The CDR3 totals 17 residues. The chain's CDR3 is CASSRLPGRRADQPQHF. The DNA for the CDR3 is TGCGCCAGCAGCCGACTGCCGGGCCGTAGAGCGGATCAGCCCCAGCATTTT.

The chain is built from TRBV20-1 and TRBJ2-1, with 11 bases matching TRBD2. The germline gives CDR1 DFQATT, CDR2 SNEGSKA (reference sequence). The CDR3 is made up of 15 amino acids. V shed 5 bases and J 8 bases; nucleotides not matched to a gene: 11. Here the CDR3 DNA reads TGCAGTGCTCGGAATAGCGGGGGGGCCAGAGATGAGCAGTTCTTC. Residues: CSARNSGGARDEQFF.

CDR3 sequence: CSVQRGERDTEAFF. Written as DNA, the CDR3 is TGCAGCGTGCAACGGGGGGAACGGGACACTGAAGCTTTCTTT. This chain connects TRBV29-1 to TRBJ1-1; possible D gene TRBD1, 5 bases. The CDR3 is made up of 14 amino acids. Germline V CDR1 and CDR2: SQVTM, ANQGSEA. Trimming stripped 6 bases from V and 3 bases from J, with 17 bases between.

The chain combines TRBV24-1 with TRBJ2-3, with a tentative D call TRBD2 (7 bases). V lost 9 bases, J lost 5 bases, and 20 bases lay in between. The CDR3 length is 15 residues. Per the germline V gene, CDR1 is KGHDR and CDR2 is SFDVKD. CDR3 nucleotides: TGTGCCACCGGGAGGGGGACGGCGACGGGAGATACGCAGTATTTT. Its translation: CATGRGTATGDTQYF.

The rearrangement links TRBV6-5 to TRBJ1-5; unclear D gene. V dropped 0 bases and J dropped 6 bases, with 12 bases sitting between them. The CDR3 sequence is 15 residues long. Germline CDR1 reads MNHEY; CDR2 reads SVGAGI. The CDR3 spells CASSYSGTGSQPQHF. As DNA, the CDR3 is TGTGCCAGCAGTTACTCGGGCACCGGCAGTCAGCCCCAGCATTTT.

The table lists this clonotype with a few counts. The chain has TRBV20-1 and TRBJ2-5; 9 nucleotides match TRBD2. The CDR3 spans 13 residues. CDR1 is DFQATT and CDR2 is SNEGSKA in the germline V gene (reference sequence). The junction had 3 bases not matched to a gene; V was cut back by 3 bases and J by 4 bases. CDR3 sequence (DNA): TGCAGTGCTAGTGCGGGGGGGCCAGAGACCCAGTACTTC. Its translation is CSASAGGPETQYF.

This chain connects TRBV5-5 to TRBJ2-1; the D is unclear. The CDR3 consists of 11 residues. Trimming cost V 7 bases and J 9 bases, with 11 bases left between them. Germline-derived CDR1 and CDR2 are SGHKS and YYEKEE (reference sequence). CDR3 bases: TGTGCCAGCCACTTAGGGCGTGAGCAGTTCTTC. It codes for CASHLGREQFF. Filled out from reference TRBV5-5 and TRBJ2-1, the complete variable domain reads DAGVTQSPTHLIKTRGQQVTLRCSPISGHKSVSWYQQVLGQGPQFIFQYYEKEERGRGNFPDRFSARQFPNYSSELNVNALLLGDSALYLCASHLGREQFFGPGTRLTVL.

This rearrangement joins TRBV7-9 to TRBJ1-1; a possible D gene is TRBD1 (6 bases). Trimming removed 4 bases at V and 7 bases at J, with 16 bases between. Germline V gene data show CDR1 as SEHNR and CDR2 as FQNEAQ (reference sequence). The CDR3 length is 14 residues. The chain's CDR3 is CASSSPGPRGEAFF. CDR3 bases: TGTGCCAGCAGCTCCCCGGGCCCCAGGGGTGAAGCTTTCTTT. The full variable domain, completed using reference TRBV7-9 and TRBJ1-1, is DTGVSQNPRHKITKRGQNVTFRCDPISEHNRLYWYRQTLGQGPEFLTYFQNEAQLEKSRLLSDRFSAERPKGSFSTLEIQRTEQGDSAMYLCASSSPGPRGEAFFGQGTRLTVV.

The chain couples TRBV5-4 to TRBJ2-1, with D unclear. Germline-derived CDR1 and CDR2 are SGHNT and YYREEE (reference sequence). V lost 3 bases to trimming and J lost 0 bases, with 4 bases between them. This CDR3 has 13 residues. In nucleotides, the CDR3 is TGTGCCAGCAGCTATCCCTCCTACAATGAGCAGTTCTTC. It specifies CASSYPSYNEQFF.

This clonotype was counted only a few times. This chain's CDR3 is CSATYYSFSYEQYF. The CDR3, as DNA: TGCAGTGCTACATACTATTCTTTCTCCTACGAGCAGTACTTC. The chain employs TRBV20-1 and TRBJ2-7; D remains unclear. CDR3 size: 14 residues. The V gene lost 4 bases and the J gene lost 0 bases, with 13 bases spanning the gap. The germline V gene encodes CDR1 DFQATT and CDR2 SNEGSKA (reference sequence).

This clonotype was seen more than once but under ten times. V usage is TRBV5-1 and J usage is TRBJ2-5; 9 bases line up with TRBD1. The J call is in doubt because the DNA end fits TRBJ2-7 better. This CDR3 spans 15 amino acids. Germline V gene sequence: CDR1 SGHRS, CDR2 YFSETQ. CDR3 in DNA: TGCGCCAGCAGCCCCACCAACAGGGGGCCTTACGAGCAGTACTTC. It specifies CASSPTNRGPYEQYF.

This clonotype was seen more than once but under ten times. The chain carries TRBV12-3 or TRBV12-4 and TRBJ2-7; 10 positions agree with TRBD2. The CDR3 covers 17 residues. The V segment lost 2 bases and the J segment 1 base; nucleotides outside the gene matches: 8. CDR3: CASSLRSSGRRSYEQYF. In DNA form, the CDR3 reads TGTGCCAGCAGTTTAAGGTCTAGCGGGAGAAGGTCCTACGAGCAGTACTTC.

The rearrangement uses TRBV10-3 and TRBJ2-1, with D perhaps TRBD2 (6 bases). V lost 4 bases and J lost 2, with 15 bases in between. Germline CDR1 and CDR2: ENHRY and SYGVKD. The CDR3 runs to 16 residues. The CDR3 spells CAISARDGPPYNEQFF. The CDR3 region has the DNA TGTGCCATCAGTGCGCGGGACGGGCCCCCCTACAATGAGCAGTTCTTC.

The chain is built from TRBV6-2 or TRBV6-3 and TRBJ1-2, with D unresolved. Germline V CDR1 and CDR2: MNHEY, SVGEGT. V lost 2 bases to trimming and J lost 4 bases, with 11 bases between them. There are 14 residues in the CDR3. CDR3 nucleotide sequence: TGTGCCAGCAGTTACCCCGAGCGAACCTATGGCTACACCTTC. Encoded protein: CASSYPERTYGYTF.

V gene TRBV5-5 combines with J gene TRBJ2-1; 11 positions match TRBD1. CDR3 size: 13 residues. Germline V gene sequence: CDR1 SGHKS, CDR2 YYEKEE (reference sequence). The ends lost 7 bases at V and 8 bases at J; junction bases unmatched: 5. DNA for the CDR3: TGTGCCAGCTGGGGACAGGGGGTTTATGAGCAGTTCTTC. The encoded protein is CASWGQGVYEQFF.

About this clonotype itself: The junction departs from the called germline gene at one end, perhaps through a read error. The V call is TRBV5-1, the J call TRBJ2-3; TRBD2 is a possible D gene (5 bases). The CDR3 sequence is 12 residues long. CDR1 and CDR2 from the germline V gene are SGHRS and YFSETQ. The CDR3 coding sequence is TGCGCCAGCAGCTTGGAGAGGGATATGCAGTATTTT. This encodes CASSLERDMQYF.

This clonotype showed up just a few times. At one end, the junction sequence differs from germline, possibly due to a read error. The V gene is TRBV7-7, the J gene TRBJ2-7; 8 bases map to TRBD1. The CDR3 runs 15 residues. The germline V gene has CDR1 SSHAT and CDR2 FNYEAQ (reference sequence). CDR3 in amino acids: CASSLDQGANYEQYF. The CDR3, as DNA: TGTGCTAGCAGCTTAGATCAGGGGGCTAACTACGAGCAGTACTTC.

The chain combines TRBV30 with TRBJ1-2; D is undetermined. Trimming removed 4 bases at V and 2 bases at J, with 20 bases between. Germline V gene data show CDR1 as GTSNPN and CDR2 as SVGIG (reference sequence). This CDR3 is 16 amino acids long. The CDR3 loop reads CAWTLTRASLNYGYTF. CDR3 bases: TGTGCCTGGACCCTGACGAGAGCCAGCCTGAACTATGGCTACACCTTC.